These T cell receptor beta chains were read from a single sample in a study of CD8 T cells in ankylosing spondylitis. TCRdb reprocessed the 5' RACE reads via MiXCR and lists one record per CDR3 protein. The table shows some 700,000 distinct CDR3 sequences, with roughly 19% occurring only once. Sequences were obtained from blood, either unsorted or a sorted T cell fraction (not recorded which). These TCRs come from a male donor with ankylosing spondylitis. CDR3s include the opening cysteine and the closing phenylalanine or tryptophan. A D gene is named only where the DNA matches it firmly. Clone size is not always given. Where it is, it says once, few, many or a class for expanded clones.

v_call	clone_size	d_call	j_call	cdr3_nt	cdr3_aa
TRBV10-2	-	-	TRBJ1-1	TGCGCCAGCAGTGACGGCAGGAAGTCCCCAATTGAAGCTTTCTTT	CASSDGRKSPIEAFF
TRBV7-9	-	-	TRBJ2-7	TGTGCCAGCGCCGTTAACTACGAGCAGTACTTC	CASAVNYEQYF
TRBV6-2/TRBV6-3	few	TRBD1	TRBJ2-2	TGTGCCAGCAAAGGGACAGGGAACACCGGGGAGCTGTTTTTT	CASKGTGNTGELFF
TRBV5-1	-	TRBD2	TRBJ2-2	TGCGCCAGCAGCTTGGCCGGGCGGGAGATCGGGGAGCTGTTTTTT	CASSLAGREIGELFF
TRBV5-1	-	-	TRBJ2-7	TGCGCCAGCAGCCCTACCGAGGGGGACCGCTTACTCGCCTACGAGCAGTACTTC	CASSPTEGDRLLAYEQYF
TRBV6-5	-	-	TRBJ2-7	TGTGCCAGCAGCGACTCGGGGACCCTGACCTACGAGCAGTACTTC	CASSDSGTLTYEQYF
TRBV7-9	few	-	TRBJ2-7	TGTGCCAGCACCTGGGCAGGGATGTACGAGCAGTACTTC	CASTWAGMYEQYF
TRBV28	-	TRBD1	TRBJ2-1	TGTGCCAGCAGTAGTTCTAGACAGGGCGAGGACAATGAGCAGTTCTTC	CASSSSRQGEDNEQFF
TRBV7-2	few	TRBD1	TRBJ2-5	TGTGCCAGCAGCTTAGGGGACAGGGGATTCCAAGAGACCCAGTACTTC	CASSLGDRGFQETQYF
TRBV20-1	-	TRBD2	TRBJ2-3	TGCAGTGCTAGAGATAGCGGGAGATTAGATACGCAGTATTTT	CSARDSGRLDTQYF
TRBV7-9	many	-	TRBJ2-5	TGTGCCAGCAGCTGGTGGACTCTTCCTGGGGGCCAAGAGACCCAGTACTTC	CASSWWTLPGGQETQYF
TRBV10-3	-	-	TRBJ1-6	TGTGCCATCAGTGACGCACAGAGAGATAATTCACCCCTCCACTTT	CAISDAQRDNSPLHF
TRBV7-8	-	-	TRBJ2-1	TGTGCCAGCAGCTTAGGAGTGGCGGGCTTAGCCTACAATGAGCAGTTCTTC	CASSLGVAGLAYNEQFF
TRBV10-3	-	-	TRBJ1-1	TGTGCCATCACACCGGGACACCAGAACACTGAAGCTTTCTTT	CAITPGHQNTEAFF
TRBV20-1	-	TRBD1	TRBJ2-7	TGCAGTGCTAGCCCCTCGGCCGGGACAGGGAGTTTCGAGCAGTACTTC	CSASPSAGTGSFEQYF
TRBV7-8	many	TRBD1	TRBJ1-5	TGTGCCAGCAGCTTAGATGGACGGAGGGGGCAATATAGCAATCAGCCCCAGCATTTT	CASSLDGRRGQYSNQPQHF
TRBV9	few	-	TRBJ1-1	TGTGCCAGCAGCGCAGACGTTTTCACGGGGGTAGCTTTCTTT	CASSADVFTGVAFF
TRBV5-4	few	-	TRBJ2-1	TGTGCCAGCAGCTTGGGTCGAATTAGCGCCGTCGGCGGCTCCTACAATGAGCAGTTCTTC	CASSLGRISAVGGSYNEQFF
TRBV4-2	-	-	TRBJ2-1	TGTGCCAGCAGCCAAGAACTAGTGGGCCATGAGCAGTTCTTC	CASSQELVGHEQFF
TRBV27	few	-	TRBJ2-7	TGTGCCAGCAGTTCTCCGGGGAGGGGGCACGACGAGCAGTACTTC	CASSSPGRGHDEQYF
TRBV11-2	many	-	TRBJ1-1	TGTGCCAGCAGCTTAGATCAAGGAGGTTGGACTGAAGCTTTCTTT	CASSLDQGGWTEAFF
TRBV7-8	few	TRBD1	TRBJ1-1	TGTGCCAGCAGCCCACGGACAGGGGTCACTGAAGCTTTCTTT	CASSPRTGVTEAFF
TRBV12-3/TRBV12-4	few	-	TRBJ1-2	TGTGCCAGCACGGTTTCCGGGGCGCGGGGGTATGGCTACACCTTC	CASTVSGARGYGYTF
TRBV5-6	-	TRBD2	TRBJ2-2	TGTGCCAGCAGCATTGGGACTAGCGGGAGGAGGGAGCTGTTTTTT	CASSIGTSGRRELFF
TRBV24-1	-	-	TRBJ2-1	TGTGCCACCAGTGACCCAAACTCGAAAAGCTCCTACAATGAGCAGTTCTTC	CATSDPNSKSSYNEQFF
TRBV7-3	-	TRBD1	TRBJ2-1	TGTGCCAGCAGCTTAACGCCGCTAAGTTCCTACGGGACAGCCTACAATGAGCAGTTCTTC	CASSLTPLSSYGTAYNEQFF
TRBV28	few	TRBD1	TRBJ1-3	TGTGCCAGCACACCCGGGACAGTCGGAAACACCATATATTTT	CASTPGTVGNTIYF
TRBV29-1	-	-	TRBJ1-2	TGCAGCGTTGAAAGTCCCAACGCCGTATATGGCTACACCTTC	CSVESPNAVYGYTF
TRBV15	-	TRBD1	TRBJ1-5	TGTGCCACCAGCAGTGGGACAGGGCCTAGCAATCAGCCCCAGCATTTT	CATSSGTGPSNQPQHF
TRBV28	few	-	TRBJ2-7	TGTGCCAGCAATCGCCCCGGGGGAGGCTACGAGCAGTACTTC	CASNRPGGGYEQYF